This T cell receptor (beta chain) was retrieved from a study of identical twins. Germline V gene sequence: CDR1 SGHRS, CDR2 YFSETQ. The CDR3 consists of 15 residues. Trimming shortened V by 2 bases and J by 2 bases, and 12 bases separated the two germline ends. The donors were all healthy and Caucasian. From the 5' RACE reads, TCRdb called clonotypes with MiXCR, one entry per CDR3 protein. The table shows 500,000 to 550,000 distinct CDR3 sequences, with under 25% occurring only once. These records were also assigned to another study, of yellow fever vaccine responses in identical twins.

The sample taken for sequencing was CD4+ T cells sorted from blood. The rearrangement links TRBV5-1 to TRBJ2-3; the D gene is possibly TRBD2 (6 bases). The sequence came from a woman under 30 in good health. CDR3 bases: TGCGCCAGCAGCTTAGGAACTAGCTACACAGATACGCAGTATTTT. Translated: CASSLGTSYTDTQYF.